The following is a TCR beta chain sequence with its context. Its target is unknown. The data were obtained in a study of T cells after posttransplantation cyclophosphamide. Broader study findings: After PTCy, TRB diversity resembled that of CNI/methotrexate controls. Donor-recipient repertoire similarity was low at 1-2 months, rising over year one. Skin or GI-infiltrating T cells shared few TRB sequences with blood.

TCRdb keeps only in-frame clones here, not all; method: immunoSEQ multiplex PCR. The sample shows 66,000 or so clones, approximately 92% of them seen only once. Peripheral blood was collected from the related graft donor on the marrow donation day. The CDR3 totals 16 residues. Trimming removed 4 bases from V and 7 bases from J; junction bases left unmatched: 14. The germline V gene has CDR1 SGHTA and CDR2 FQGNSA. The chain recombines TRBV7-2 with TRBJ2-7; the match to TRBD2 covers 9 bases. This receptor was taken from a woman aged 25 to 39 in good health and a related stem cell transplant donor. Sequencing was done on a sample of PBMCs. The CDR3 bases are TGTGCCAGCAGCTCCGACCGACTAGCGGCACTGTATGAGCAGTACTTC. Translated, it gives CASSSDRLAALYEQYF.